The clone carrying this TCR beta chain turned up a few times. No antigen is known for it. The source of the sample is a study of immune evolution from preneoplasia to lung adenocarcinoma. General study findings and limits: Top clone frequencies peaked in normal lung, apparently declining through invasive adenocarcinoma. Clonality was highest in normal lung, lower in later-stage lesions apparently.

The table came from immunoSEQ multiplex PCR; TCRdb's copy has only in-frame clones and leaves some out. The table lists approximately 5,100 clones, over 65% of them singletons. V was shortened by 6 bases and J by 4 bases, with 9 bases between the two germline ends. The germline CDR1 and CDR2 sequences are MNHNY and SVGAGI (reference sequence). This CDR3 is 13 amino acids long. The sequencing sample was made of FFPE adjacent normal lung tissue. This clonotype originated in a person aged 60-80 years with lung adenocarcinoma. The V call is TRBV6-6, the J call TRBJ1-4; D not certain. CDR3 sequence reads: CASRQDDNEKLFF. CDR3 nucleotides: TGTGCCAGCAGGCAGGATGATAATGAAAAACTGTTTTTT.